Below are 17 T cell receptor beta chains sequenced from a single sample in a study of PD-1 blockade in classical Hodgkin lymphoma. The repertoire was sequenced with immunoSEQ multiplex PCR; TCRdb's copy has only in-frame clones and lacks some. The sample includes 25,000 to 35,000 clones, roughly 87% of them seen just once. After autologous stem cell transplantation all patients relapsed, and prior brentuximab vedotin exposure differed between cohorts. Isolation of CD4+ T cells from thawed PBMCs was performed by magnetic negative selection. The source was CD4+ T cells from blood, collected at baseline. These receptors all stem from a human donor with classical Hodgkin lymphoma.

The chain joins TRBV7-2 to TRBJ2-2; D not certain. The CDR3 totals 14 residues. Germline values: CDR1 SGHTA, CDR2 FQGNSA. With 5 bases removed from V and 0 bases from J, the gap between germline ends came to 7 bases. This chain's CDR3 is CASSPESNTGELFF. CDR3 sequence (DNA): TGTGCCAGCAGCCCCGAGTCGAACACCGGGGAGCTGTTTTTT.

The gene calls are TRBV28 and TRBJ2-7; D is unresolved. From germline, CDR1 is MDHEN and CDR2 SYDVKM. CDR3 length: 12 residues. V was trimmed by 5 bases and J by 3 bases, leaving 8 bases between them. CDR3 DNA sequence: TGTGCCAGCAGTAAAATTTACTACGAGCAGTACTTC. Amino acid sequence: CASSKIYYEQYF.

The J gene is TRBJ2-7, the V gene TRBV28; 9 bases map to TRBD1. The V gene end was trimmed by 3 bases and the J gene end by 5 bases; junction bases not matched to a gene: 14. The CDR3 is 17 amino acids. Germline loops: CDR1 MDHEN, CDR2 SYDVKM. The CDR3 here is CASSLMGDRGYGNEQYF. The CDR3 DNA sequence: TGTGCCAGCAGTTTGATGGGAGACAGGGGGTATGGAAACGAGCAGTACTTC. The complete variable domain, with remaining parts taken from reference TRBV28 and TRBJ2-7, reads DVKVTQSSRYLVKRTGEKVFLECVQDMDHENMFWYRQDPGLGLRLIYFSYDVKMKEKGDIPEGYSVSREKKERFSLILESASTNQTSMYLCASSLMGDRGYGNEQYFGPGTRLTVT.

The V gene is TRBV10-2, the J gene TRBJ2-2; 7 nucleotides align to TRBD2. CDR1 and CDR2 from the germline V gene are WSHSY and SAAADI. The CDR3 extends over 14 amino acids. J lost 8 bases, V lost 6 bases, and 9 bases had no gene match. The CDR3 bases are TGCGCCAGCAGACGACGGGGGGACGCGGGGGAGCTGTTTTTT. This gives the protein CASRRRGDAGELFF.

This clone was seen a single time. The chain couples TRBV5-1 to TRBJ1-1; a weak D match, TRBD1 (6 bases). Germline V lookup: CDR1 SGHRS, CDR2 YFSETQ. CDR3 size: 15 residues. V was shortened by 0 bases and J by 1 base, with 10 bases between the two germline ends. The CDR3 spells CASSLGGTQNTEAFF. In nucleotides, the CDR3 is TGCGCCAGCAGCTTGGGAGGGACACAGAACACTGAAGCTTTCTTT.

A few counts support this clone. This chain connects TRBV10-3 to TRBJ2-2; D is uncertain. The V gene's germline CDR1 is ENHRY and CDR2 SYGVKD. The V end was cut by 2 bases, the J end by 6 bases, with 7 bases between. The CDR3 has 13 amino acids. CDR3 sequence reads: CAISELGPGELFF. The DNA for the CDR3 is TGTGCCATCAGTGAGCTAGGTCCCGGGGAGCTGTTTTTT.

The gene calls are TRBV11-2 and TRBJ1-2; D remains unclear. CDR1 and CDR2 from the germline V gene are SGHAT and FQNNGV. V was trimmed by 1 base and J by 8 bases, leaving 17 bases between them. There are 15 residues in the CDR3. CDR3 region: CASSLAAASRSGYTF. The CDR3 coding sequence is TGTGCCAGCAGCTTAGCGGCAGCCTCCAGGTCGGGCTACACCTTC.

CDR3 sequence: CASSEAVQEGQPQHF. CDR3 coding DNA: TGTGCCAGCAGTGAAGCGGTCCAGGAGGGCCAGCCCCAGCATTTT. The rearrangement uses TRBV6-1 and TRBJ1-5; D unclear. V lost 0 bases to trimming and J lost 7 bases, with 13 bases between them. This CDR3 is built from 15 residues. In germline, CDR1 is MNHNS, CDR2 SASEGT.

The chain's CDR3 is CASSLAGTSNNEQFF. Written as DNA, the CDR3 is TGTGCCAGCAGCTTAGCCGGGACATCCAACAATGAGCAGTTCTTC. This chain connects TRBV7-9 to TRBJ2-1; D possibly corresponds to TRBD1 (6 bases). Germline values: CDR1 SEHNR, CDR2 FQNEAQ (reference sequence). This CDR3 is built from 15 residues. Trimming removed 0 bases from V and 5 bases from J, with 11 bases in between.

The rearrangement uses TRBV7-9 and TRBJ2-1; D unresolved. Germline-derived CDR1 and CDR2 are SEHNR and FQNEAQ (reference sequence). The CDR3 is 11 amino acids. V lost 0 bases and J 10 bases, leaving 4 bases between the germline ends. The CDR3 region is CASSLALEQFF. The CDR3 coding sequence is TGTGCCAGCAGCTTAGCGCTAGAGCAGTTCTTC.

This chain joins TRBV2 and TRBJ2-1; no clear D. Germline V gene data show CDR1 as SNHLY and CDR2 as FYNNEI. The CDR3 loop spans 20 amino acids. The germline V and J ends were trimmed by 0 bases and 0 bases, with 21 bases remaining between them. DNA for the CDR3: TGTGCCAGCAGTGAAGCTCCCTCCCGTAACTGGTTGAGCTCCTACAATGAGCAGTTCTTC. It yields the protein CASSEAPSRNWLSSYNEQFF.

This clone was seen once. V usage is TRBV7-2 and J usage is TRBJ1-2; tentative D call: TRBD1 (6 bases). The CDR3 contains 13 residues. The V and J ends lost 5 bases and 5 bases respectively, with 12 bases between them. Germline loops: CDR1 SGHTA, CDR2 FQGNSA. CDR3 nucleotide sequence: TGTGCCAGCAGCGGATGGACAGATTATGGCTACACCTTC. Protein product: CASSGWTDYGYTF.

The rearrangement joins TRBV6-5 to TRBJ1-1, with 10 nucleotides matching TRBD1. CDR3 length equals 14 residues. Germline V lookup: CDR1 MNHEY, CDR2 SVGAGI. The V gene end was trimmed by 6 bases and the J gene end by 1 base; junction bases not matched to a gene: 2. The CDR3 spells CASSRDRGNTEAFF. The CDR3 DNA follows: TGTGCCAGCAGCCGGGACAGGGGGAACACTGAAGCTTTCTTT.

The chain recombines TRBV6-6 with TRBJ1-3; D ambiguous. This CDR3 has 15 amino acids. Trimming removed 2 bases at V and 4 bases at J, with 12 bases between. In germline, CDR1 is MNHNY, CDR2 SVGAGI (reference sequence). CDR3 nucleotide sequence: TGTGCCAGCAGTTACGCGGAAGCCCCGGGAAACACCATATATTTT. Its protein product is CASSYAEAPGNTIYF.

The chain carries TRBV6-5 and TRBJ2-1; TRBD2 matches 9 bases. The CDR3 runs to 14 residues. Trimming removed 2 bases from V and 7 bases from J; junction bases left unmatched: 3. Germline assignment: CDR1 MNHEY and CDR2 SVGAGI. The CDR3 is CASSYRTSGNEQFF. The CDR3 DNA reads as TGTGCCAGCAGTTACAGAACTAGCGGGAATGAGCAGTTCTTC.

This sequence joins TRBV19 and TRBJ2-7; perhaps TRBD2 as D (6 bases). Trimming cost V 3 bases and J 7 bases, with 7 bases left between them. The germline V gene has CDR1 LNHDA and CDR2 SQIVND (reference sequence). The CDR3 loop spans 11 amino acids. CDR3 DNA: TGTGCCAGTAGTATTGCGGGAGAGCAGTACTTC. Translated: CASSIAGEQYF.

Comment on this clone: The junction differs from germline at one of its ends, possibly a read error. The chain employs TRBV11-2 and TRBJ2-7; TRBD2 matches 8 bases. Germline assignment: CDR1 SGHAT and CDR2 FQNNGV. The CDR3 covers 14 residues. DNA for the CDR3: TGTGCCAGCAGCTTAGTAGGGCGGGGCGGGGGGCCACACTTC. It translates to CASSLVGRGGGPHF.